The rows below give T cell receptor beta chains drawn from one sample of a study of T cell repertoires in ileal Crohn's disease. The protocol was immunoSEQ multiplex PCR, while the TCRdb copy is restricted to in-frame clones and leaves out a portion. Of under 2,500 clones in the sample, roughly 93% are singletons; the top ten hold roughly 4.2%. Sequenced input: ileal tissue. The receptor set was obtained from an adult with Crohn's disease. Both conserved end residues are part of each CDR3. D genes are given only for firm matches. Some rows mark clone size as missing; the rest say once, few, many or name a class of expanded clone.

V: TRBV2; J: TRBJ2-1; size: .; D: .; CDR3: CAGGQGAIAGGLGEQFF; DNA: TGTGCCGGTGGACAGGGGGCTATAGCGGGAGGGTTAGGTGAGCAGTTCTTC
V: TRBV9; J: TRBJ2-3; size: .; D: .; CDR3: CASSVVPGRADTQYF; DNA: TGTGCCAGCAGCGTAGTTCCGGGAAGGGCAGATACGCAGTATTTT
V: TRBV27; J: TRBJ2-2; size: few; D: .; CDR3: CASSPDGGRGTGELFF; DNA: TGTGCCAGCAGTCCCGACGGGGGGCGAGGTACCGGGGAGCTGTTTTTT
V: TRBV29-1; J: TRBJ2-3; size: .; D: .; CDR3: CSVLGDTQYF; DNA: TGCAGCGTTTTAGGAGATACGCAGTATTTT
V: TRBV7-3; J: TRBJ2-1; size: .; D: .; CDR3: CASSLTGNYNEQFF; DNA: TGTGCCAGCAGCTTGACAGGCAACTACAATGAGCAGTTCTTC
V: TRBV5-6; J: TRBJ2-3; size: once; D: .; CDR3: CASSLESVVGIPVTDTQYF; DNA: TGTGCCAGCAGCTTGGAGTCTGTAGTCGGAATCCCAGTCACAGATACGCAGTATTTT
V: TRBV20-1; J: TRBJ2-7; size: .; D: .; CDR3: CSAVQDYEQYF; DNA: TGCAGTGCGGTCCAGGACTACGAGCAGTACTTC
V: TRBV6-5; J: TRBJ1-1; size: .; D: .; CDR3: CASSKNWDTEAFF; DNA: TGTGCCAGCAGTAAGAATTGGGACACGGAAGCTTTCTTT
V: TRBV4-2; J: TRBJ1-2; size: .; D: .; CDR3: CASSLAQGDYGYTF; DNA: TGTGCCAGCAGCCTAGCGCAGGGCGACTATGGCTACACCTTC
V: TRBV5-1; J: TRBJ1-6; size: few; D: .; CDR3: CASSLTIPNSPLHF; DNA: TGCGCCAGCAGCTTGACAATACCTAATTCACCCCTCCACTTT
V: TRBV10-1; J: TRBJ2-5; size: .; D: .; CDR3: CASSATWGPQETQYF; DNA: TGCGCCAGCAGTGCTACCTGGGGACCCCAAGAGACCCAGTACTTC